This T cell receptor beta chain was captured in a study of OX40 agonist ivuxolimab in advanced cancers. The wider study: Administration of intravenous ivuxolimab to patients occurred every 2 weeks at 0.01 to 10 mg/kg. Patients treated during dose escalation were battling hepatocellular carcinoma, melanoma, renal cell or head and neck cancer.

Study-wide findings and caveats: It was not determined which antigens were specifically recognized by the peripheral T cells that had undergone clonal expansion.

A remark on this clone: Antigen specificity is unknown.

Only in-frame clones appear in the TCRdb table, and some are missing; sequencing was by immunoSEQ multiplex PCR. The data show some 58,000 clones, with about 85% seen just once and around 3.6% held by the top ten. The CDR3 loop spans 15 amino acids. Trimming took 5 bases from V and 6 from J, leaving 17 bases between them. The germline gives CDR1 SEHNR, CDR2 FQNEAQ (reference sequence). Material: CD4+ or CD8+ T cells sorted from blood, obtained in a trial of the OX40 agonist ivuxolimab. V gene TRBV7-9 combines with J gene TRBJ2-1; D gene uncertain. The clonotype was recovered from an adult with an advanced solid tumor such as melanoma, head and neck, liver or kidney cancer. As DNA, the CDR3 is TGTGCCAGCAGCCCTTCTCGGTCAGCGCCCAATGAGCAGTTCTTC. This translates into CASSPSRSAPNEQFF.